This T cell receptor beta chain was observed in a study of blood T cell repertoires in COVID-19. Study-level background: Nucleic acid was either cDNA or gDNA, and it came from T cells, B-cell-depleted T cells, or PBMCs.

The authors' processing: Amplification with reference gene primers provided the estimates of nucleated cell counts. Only in-frame clones appear in the TCRdb table, and some are missing; sequencing was by immunoSEQ multiplex PCR. From that table come the V and J calls and clone size; the DNA was used to work out D and trimming. This sample has around 220,000 clones; about 90% occur once, and the top ten carry about 14%. V shed 3 bases, J shed 3 bases, and the junction held 7 bases outside the gene matches. Per germline, CDR1 KGHSH and CDR2 LQKENI. There are 16 residues in the CDR3. Donors were grouped by their self-reported clinical history. The study recruited exposed participants who had met a COVID-19 case within 2 weeks before entry.

Input material: PBMCs or T cells enriched from blood (not recorded which). The origin of this receptor is a man aged 25-45 years who had been exposed to COVID-19. The J gene is TRBJ1-4, the V gene TRBV18; 7 bases line up with TRBD1. The CDR3 coding sequence is TGTGCCAGCTCACCCACCCGGACAGGCTCTAATGAAAAACTGTTTTTT. Translation: CASSPTRTGSNEKLFF.